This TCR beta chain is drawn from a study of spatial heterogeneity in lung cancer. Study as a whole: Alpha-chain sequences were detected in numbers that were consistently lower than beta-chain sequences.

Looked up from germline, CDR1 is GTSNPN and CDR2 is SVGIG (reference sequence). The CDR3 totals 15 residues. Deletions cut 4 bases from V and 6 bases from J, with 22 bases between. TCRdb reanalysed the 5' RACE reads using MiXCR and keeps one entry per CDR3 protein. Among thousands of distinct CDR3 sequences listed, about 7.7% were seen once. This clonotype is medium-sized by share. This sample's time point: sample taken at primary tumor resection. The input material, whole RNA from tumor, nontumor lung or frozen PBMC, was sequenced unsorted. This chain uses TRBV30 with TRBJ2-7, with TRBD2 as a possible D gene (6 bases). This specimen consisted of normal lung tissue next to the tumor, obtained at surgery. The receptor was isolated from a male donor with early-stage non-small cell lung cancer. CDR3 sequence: CAWTRGLRGNAEQYF. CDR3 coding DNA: TGTGCCTGGACCCGTGGACTAAGGGGTAACGCCGAGCAGTACTTC.